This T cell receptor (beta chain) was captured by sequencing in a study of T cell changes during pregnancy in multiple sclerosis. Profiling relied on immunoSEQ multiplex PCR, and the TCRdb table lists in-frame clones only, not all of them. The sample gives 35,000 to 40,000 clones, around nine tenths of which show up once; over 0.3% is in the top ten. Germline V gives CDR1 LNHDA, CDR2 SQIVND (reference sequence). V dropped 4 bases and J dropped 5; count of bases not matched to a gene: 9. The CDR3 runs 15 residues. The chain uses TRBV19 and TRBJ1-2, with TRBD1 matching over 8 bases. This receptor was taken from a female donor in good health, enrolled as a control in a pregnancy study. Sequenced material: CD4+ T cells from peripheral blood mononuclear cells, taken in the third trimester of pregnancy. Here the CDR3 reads CASSNQGARSYGYTF. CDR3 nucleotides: TGTGCCAGTAGTAATCAGGGGGCGCGGAGTTATGGCTACACCTTC.